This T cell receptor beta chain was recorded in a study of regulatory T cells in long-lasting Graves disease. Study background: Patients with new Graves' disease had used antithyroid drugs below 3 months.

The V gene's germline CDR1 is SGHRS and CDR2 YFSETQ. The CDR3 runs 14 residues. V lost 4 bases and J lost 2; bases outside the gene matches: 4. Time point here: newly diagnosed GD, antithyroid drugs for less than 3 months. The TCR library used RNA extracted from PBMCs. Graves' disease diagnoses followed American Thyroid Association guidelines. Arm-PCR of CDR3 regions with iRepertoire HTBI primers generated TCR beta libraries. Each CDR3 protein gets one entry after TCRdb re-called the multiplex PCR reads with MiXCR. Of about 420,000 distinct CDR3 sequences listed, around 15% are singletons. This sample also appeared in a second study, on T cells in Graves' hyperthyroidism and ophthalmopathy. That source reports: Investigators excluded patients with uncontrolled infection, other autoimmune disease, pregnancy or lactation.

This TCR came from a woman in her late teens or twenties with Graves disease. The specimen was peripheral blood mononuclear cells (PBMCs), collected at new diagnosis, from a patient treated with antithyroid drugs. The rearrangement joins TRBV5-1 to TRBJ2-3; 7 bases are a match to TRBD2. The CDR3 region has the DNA TGCGCCAGCAGCATCGGACTAGTCACAGATACGCAGTATTTT. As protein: CASSIGLVTDTQYF.